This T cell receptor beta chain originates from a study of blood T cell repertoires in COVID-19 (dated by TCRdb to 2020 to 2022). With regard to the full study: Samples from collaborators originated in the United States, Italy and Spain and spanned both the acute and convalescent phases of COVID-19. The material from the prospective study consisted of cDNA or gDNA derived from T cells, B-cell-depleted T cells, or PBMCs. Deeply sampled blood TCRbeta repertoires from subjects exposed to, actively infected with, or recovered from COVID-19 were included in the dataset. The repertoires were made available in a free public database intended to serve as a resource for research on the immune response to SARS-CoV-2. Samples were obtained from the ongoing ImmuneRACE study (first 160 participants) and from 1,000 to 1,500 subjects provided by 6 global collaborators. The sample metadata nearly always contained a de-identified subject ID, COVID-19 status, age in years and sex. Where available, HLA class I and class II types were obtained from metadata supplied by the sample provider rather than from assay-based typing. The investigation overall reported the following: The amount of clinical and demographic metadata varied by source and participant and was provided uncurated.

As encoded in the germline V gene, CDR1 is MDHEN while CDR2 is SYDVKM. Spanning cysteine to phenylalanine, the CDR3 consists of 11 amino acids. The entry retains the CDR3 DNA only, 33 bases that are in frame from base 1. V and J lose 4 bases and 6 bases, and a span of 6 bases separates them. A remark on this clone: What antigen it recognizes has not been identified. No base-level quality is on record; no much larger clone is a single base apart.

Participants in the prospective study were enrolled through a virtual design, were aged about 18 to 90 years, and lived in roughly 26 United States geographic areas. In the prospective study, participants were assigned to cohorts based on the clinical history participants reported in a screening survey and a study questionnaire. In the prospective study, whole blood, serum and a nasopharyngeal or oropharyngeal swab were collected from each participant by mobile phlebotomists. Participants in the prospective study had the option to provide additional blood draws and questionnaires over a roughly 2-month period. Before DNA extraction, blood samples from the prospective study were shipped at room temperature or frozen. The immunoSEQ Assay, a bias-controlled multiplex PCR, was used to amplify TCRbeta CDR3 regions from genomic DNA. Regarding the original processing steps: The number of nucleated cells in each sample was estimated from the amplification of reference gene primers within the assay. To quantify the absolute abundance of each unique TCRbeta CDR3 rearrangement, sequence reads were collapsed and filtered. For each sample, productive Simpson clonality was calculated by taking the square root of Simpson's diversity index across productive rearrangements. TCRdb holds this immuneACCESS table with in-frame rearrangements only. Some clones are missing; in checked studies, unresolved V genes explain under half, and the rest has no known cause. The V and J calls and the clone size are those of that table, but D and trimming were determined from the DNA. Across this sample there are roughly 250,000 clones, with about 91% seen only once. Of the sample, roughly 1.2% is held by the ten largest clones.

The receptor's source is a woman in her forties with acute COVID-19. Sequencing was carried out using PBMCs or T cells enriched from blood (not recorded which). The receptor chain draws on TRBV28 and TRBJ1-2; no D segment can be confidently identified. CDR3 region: CASSSLNGYTF. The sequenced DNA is TGTGCCAGCAGTTCCCTTAATGGCTACACCTTC.